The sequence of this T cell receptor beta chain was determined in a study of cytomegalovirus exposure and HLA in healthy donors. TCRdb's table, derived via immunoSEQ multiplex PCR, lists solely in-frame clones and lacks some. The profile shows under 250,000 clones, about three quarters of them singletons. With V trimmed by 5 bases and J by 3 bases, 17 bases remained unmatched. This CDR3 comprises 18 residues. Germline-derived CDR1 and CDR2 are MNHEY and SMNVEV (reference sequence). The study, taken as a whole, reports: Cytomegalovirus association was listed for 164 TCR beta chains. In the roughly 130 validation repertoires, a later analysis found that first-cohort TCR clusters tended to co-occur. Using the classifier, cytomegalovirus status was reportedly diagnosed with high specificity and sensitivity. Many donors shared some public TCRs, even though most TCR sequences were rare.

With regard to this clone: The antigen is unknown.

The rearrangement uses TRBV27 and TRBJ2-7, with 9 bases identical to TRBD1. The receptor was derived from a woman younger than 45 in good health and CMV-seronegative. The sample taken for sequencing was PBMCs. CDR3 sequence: CASSNTAEQGAADYEQYF. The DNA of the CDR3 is TGTGCCAGCAGTAATACCGCCGAACAGGGGGCGGCCGACTACGAGCAGTACTTC.